The rows below give T cell receptor beta chains drawn from one sample of a study of T-cell memory formation after mild COVID-19. TCRdb ran MiXCR on the 5' RACE reads and lists one entry per CDR3 protein. The repertoire holds some 270,000 distinct CDR3 sequences, approximately 15% seen once, with 2% to 2.5% in the top ten. Sequenced: PBMCs or a T cell subset sorted from them (not recorded which). The origin of the receptors is an adult woman who had mild COVID-19 (a few samples of this study predate the infection). Cell type and time point are not known. Both conserved end residues are part of each CDR3.

TRBV18	TRBJ2-1	CASSPTSGVALYYNEQFF
TRBV9	TRBJ2-1	CASSVDRPTRGGYNEQFF
TRBV7-2	TRBJ2-1	CASSSQRISRDEQFF
TRBV19	TRBJ2-1	CASSIRDYNEQFF
TRBV24-1	TRBJ2-7	CATSEWTGGEQYF
TRBV6-1	TRBJ1-1	CASSPGGSHTEAFF
TRBV7-8	TRBJ1-2	CASSSRGRGYTF
TRBV5-6	TRBJ2-5	CASSHPRDRGGETQYF
TRBV7-3	TRBJ1-1	CASSLIPGQGGTEAFF
TRBV10-3	TRBJ1-1	CAISESEGMNTEAFF
TRBV12-3/TRBV12-4	TRBJ1-1	CASSHQTGMNTEAFF
TRBV9	TRBJ2-5	CASSATGLAGETQYF
TRBV20-1	TRBJ2-4	CSARSAGLAKNIQYF
TRBV5-1	TRBJ2-3	CASRATTSTDTQYF
TRBV29-1	TRBJ1-1	CSVAHRNTEAFF
TRBV27	TRBJ2-7	CASSPSGFSSYEQYF
TRBV6-5	TRBJ2-7	CASSPRTGTTYEQYF
TRBV2	TRBJ2-7	CATARVGDYEQYF
TRBV5-4	TRBJ2-5	CASSLTGVQETQYF
TRBV2	TRBJ2-7	CASSEGGDLYEQYF
TRBV7-2	TRBJ2-3	CASSLVPRLAEPGTQYF
TRBV5-1	TRBJ1-1	CASSLERGPAEAFF
TRBV10-3	TRBJ2-7	CAISALAHEQYF
TRBV20-1	TRBJ1-5	CSARVGGIDNQPQHF
TRBV19	TRBJ1-1	CASSTGGRGAFF
TRBV3-1	TRBJ2-7	CASSYGDRGSYEQYF
TRBV29-1	TRBJ2-7	CSAGQNSYEQYF
TRBV2	TRBJ1-2	CASSRARAIYGYTF
TRBV3-1	TRBJ1-2	CASSPMGNYGYTF
TRBV6-1	TRBJ1-6	CASGREPYNSPLHF
TRBV2	TRBJ2-7	CASSVLANEQYF
TRBV12-3/TRBV12-4	TRBJ1-1	CASSITEAFF
TRBV12-3/TRBV12-4	TRBJ2-1	CASSLWGGNEQFF
TRBV7-2	TRBJ1-3	CASSYRASSGNTIYF
TRBV29-1	TRBJ2-1	CSGSGGGVYNEQFF
TRBV4-1	TRBJ2-2	CASSQVYGNTGELFF
TRBV12-3/TRBV12-4	TRBJ2-7	CASSLDRASYEQYF
TRBV7-9	TRBJ2-7	CASYPGGGGEQYF
TRBV7-2	TRBJ2-7	CASSPGPPKGYEQYF
TRBV20-1	TRBJ1-5	CSARTSGDRGIGNQPQHF
TRBV24-1	TRBJ2-7	CATSRGQGNDEQYF
TRBV7-8	TRBJ2-3	CASSPQLMTRGIDTQYF
TRBV2	TRBJ1-2	CASSDRHNYGYTF
TRBV7-8	TRBJ1-3	CASSKDNAYSGNTIYF
TRBV4-1	TRBJ2-3	CASSQGPRASGPRDTQYF
TRBV19	TRBJ2-7	CASSSSTGPYEQYF
TRBV7-2	TRBJ2-1	CASSYLRGYEQFF
TRBV6-6	TRBJ2-1	CASSYSPGLAASDEQFF
TRBV30	TRBJ1-3	CAWNPGSLGNTIYF
TRBV12-3/TRBV12-4	TRBJ1-1	CASSSPFAAFF
TRBV12-3/TRBV12-4	TRBJ1-1	CASSRPGTEAFF
TRBV24-1	TRBJ2-3	CATSDTRTSGSTDTQYF
TRBV5-1	TRBJ1-1	CASSWVGENTEAFF
TRBV20-1	TRBJ1-5	CSAPRTGGGNQPQHF